Below, 4 T cell receptor beta chains from the same sample are listed, as sequenced in a study of control samples from healthy donors and cancer patients. Sequenced by immunoSEQ multiplex PCR; TCRdb stores in-frame clones only, minus some. The sample comprises more than 95,000 clones, around 87% of which are singletons, and about 8.7% rests with the top ten. Material: blood. These receptors all come from a man aged 35-49 years in good health.

V usage is TRBV5-1 and J usage is TRBJ1-1, with a possible D match to TRBD1 (6 bases). Between the trimmed V and J ends, which lost 4 bases and 1 base, there was a span of 23 bases. Germline V lookup: CDR1 SGHRS, CDR2 YFSETQ. CDR3 length equals 18 residues. CDR3 residues: CASSLGILKGVRNTEAFF. CDR3 bases: TGCGCCAGCAGCCTTGGAATACTGAAGGGGGTTCGGAACACTGAAGCTTTCTTT.

The rearrangement joins TRBV5-3 to TRBJ2-7; possibly TRBD1 or TRBD2 for D (6 bases each). TRBV5-3 has ORF status, its function being uncertain. The CDR3 runs 16 residues. The V gene lost 4 bases and the J gene lost 3 bases, with 20 bases spanning the gap. CDR3 sequence: CARSRVGGPPNYEQYF. In DNA form, the CDR3 reads TGTGCCAGAAGCCGAGTTGGGGGGCCACCCAACTACGAGCAGTACTTC.

The V call is TRBV30, the J call TRBJ1-5; D uncertain. V was clipped by 0 bases and J by 2 bases, with 8 bases between them. This CDR3 has 14 amino acids. Germline CDR1 reads GTSNPN; CDR2 reads SVGIG (reference sequence). In DNA form, the CDR3 reads TGTGCCTGGAGTGTACAGAACGGCAATCAGCCCCAGCATTTT. Protein product: CAWSVQNGNQPQHF.

This clone was counted between two and nine times. J is TRBJ2-7 and V is TRBV4-1; 10 bases match TRBD2. Germline V CDR1 and CDR2: MGHRA, YSYEKL. This CDR3 spans 16 amino acids. V shed 4 bases, J shed 2 bases, and the junction held 8 bases outside the gene matches. CDR3 DNA: TGCGCCAGCAGCCTCAACAGCGGGGGGGCCGCCTACGAGCAGTACTTC. Its translation: CASSLNSGGAAYEQYF.